A selection of T cell receptor beta chains follows, all from one sample in a study of blood T cell repertoires in COVID-19. The data were produced by immunoSEQ multiplex PCR, yet TCRdb's version contains in-frame clones alone and is incomplete. The sample lists about 190,000 clones, more than 65% seen once, with roughly a tenth in the top ten. The specimen was peripheral blood. Receptors were obtained from a woman of 80 years or more with active or convalescent COVID-19. Both conserved end residues are part of each CDR3. The D gene is left open where the match is weak. The size entry is marked missing in some rows and otherwise reads once, few, many or a size class.

V gene	clone size	J gene	D gene	CDR3 DNA	CDR3 protein
TRBV19	.	TRBJ2-1	.	TGTGCCAGTAGTACGCGGGGATCTAATGAGCAGTTCTTC	CASSTRGSNEQFF
TRBV7-9	.	TRBJ2-7	TRBD2	TGTGCCAGCAGCTTAGCTAGCGGGAGGGGCGAGCAGTACTTC	CASSLASGRGEQYF
TRBV9	.	TRBJ1-1	.	TGTGCCAGCAGTAGACAGTTGAACACTGAAGCTTTCTTT	CASSRQLNTEAFF
TRBV28	.	TRBJ2-1	.	TGTGCCAGCAGTTTATCAGTCAATGAGCAGTTCTTC	CASSLSVNEQFF
TRBV4-2	.	TRBJ1-3	.	TGTGCCAGCAGCCAAGCGGGGAGGGGAACTGGAAACACCATATATTTT	CASSQAGRGTGNTIYF
TRBV19	.	TRBJ1-5	.	TGTGCCAGTAGTGGGGGGGCCGGCCAGCCCCAGCATTTT	CASSGGAGQPQHF
TRBV5-1	.	TRBJ2-7	TRBD2	TGCGCCAGCAGCTTGGGGTCGCTAGCGGGGGCCTACGAGCAGTACTTC	CASSLGSLAGAYEQYF
TRBV10-3	few	TRBJ2-1	TRBD2	TGTGCCATCAGGATAGCGGGAGGCTCCACCTACAATGAGCAGTTCTTC	CAIRIAGGSTYNEQFF
TRBV6-5	.	TRBJ1-1	.	TGTGCCACCCTCCGGGGGGCGAACACTGAAGCTTTCTTT	CATLRGANTEAFF
TRBV5-1	.	TRBJ2-7	.	TGCGCCAGCAGCTGGAACAGGGTACCAACCTACGAGCAGTACTTC	CASSWNRVPTYEQYF
TRBV6-5	.	TRBJ2-7	.	TGTGCCAGCAGTTACTCGGGCAGCTCCTACGAGCAGTACTTC	CASSYSGSSYEQYF
TRBV24-1	.	TRBJ2-5	TRBD1	TGTGCCACCAGTGGACAGGGGATAGTGGAGACCCAGTACTTC	CATSGQGIVETQYF
TRBV5-6	.	TRBJ2-2	TRBD1	TGTGCCAGCACCCAGAGACAGGGGTACACCGGGGAGCTGTTTTTT	CASTQRQGYTGELFF
TRBV20-1	.	TRBJ2-1	TRBD1	TGCAGTGCTAGTGCAGCCGGGACAGGGCAATACAATGAGCAGTTCTTC	CSASAAGTGQYNEQFF
TRBV2	.	TRBJ2-4	.	TGTGCCAGCAGCCCAAGGGGGGGGGCAAACATTCAGTACTTC	CASSPRGGANIQYF
TRBV2	few	TRBJ2-7	.	TGTGCCAGCAGTGAAGCGCTTCAGTGGGGAGTACCCATTCCGTACTTC	CASSEALQWGVPIPYF
TRBV3-1/TRBV3-2	.	TRBJ2-3	.	TGTGCCAGCAGCCTCCGGACTGGCGGGACCACAGATACGCAGTATTTT	CASSLRTGGTTDTQYF
TRBV21-1	few	TRBJ1-3	.	TGTGCCAGCAGCAAAGTTCGTGGGAGGAAGGCTGGAAACACCATATATTTT	CASSKVRGRKAGNTIYF
TRBV12-3/TRBV12-4	.	TRBJ2-1	TRBD2	TGTGCCAGCAGTTTAATAGCGGGATTTGAGCAGTTCTTC	CASSLIAGFEQFF
TRBV5-4	.	TRBJ1-1	TRBD1	TGTGCCAGCAGCGGGACAGGGATAGTCTCATCTGAAGCTTTCTTT	CASSGTGIVSSEAFF
TRBV19	.	TRBJ1-4	TRBD1	TGTGCCAGTAGTCCGACTGACAGGGGGTATGTTGCTGAAAAACTGTTTTTT	CASSPTDRGYVAEKLFF
TRBV7-9	.	TRBJ1-2	TRBD1	TGTGCCAGCAGCTTAGCCGGACAGGGGGCAGGTGGCTACACCTTC	CASSLAGQGAGGYTF
TRBV18	.	TRBJ1-1	.	TGTGCCAGCTCACTCCTGACAGACATAAACACTGAAGCTTTCTTT	CASSLLTDINTEAFF
TRBV6-2/TRBV6-3	.	TRBJ2-2	TRBD1	TGTGCCAGCAGTCATCCTACTACGGGACAGGGGATGACCGGGGAGCTGTTTTTT	CASSHPTTGQGMTGELFF
TRBV3-1/TRBV3-2	.	TRBJ2-5	.	TGTGCCAGCAGCCAAGTTGGACTAAGGCAAGAGACCCAGTACTTC	CASSQVGLRQETQYF
TRBV28	.	TRBJ2-7	TRBD2	TGTGCCAGCAGTTTAGGACTTGTGAAGGGACTAGCGCCACGGGGGACTCCCTACGAGCAGTACTTC	CASSLGLVKGLAPRGTPYEQYF
TRBV25-1	once	TRBJ1-5	TRBD1	TGTGCCAGCAGTGTTACAGGGGCAGGGCAGCCCCAGCATTTT	CASSVTGAGQPQHF
TRBV3-1/TRBV3-2	.	TRBJ2-7	TRBD2	TGTGCCAGCAGCCGGTCCAGCGGGAGGGGAAACGAGCAGTACTTC	CASSRSSGRGNEQYF
TRBV29-1	.	TRBJ2-7	TRBD2	TGCAGCGCGAACGCGGGAGGCAGCTCCTACGAGCAGTACTTC	CSANAGGSSYEQYF
TRBV7-8	.	TRBJ2-3	TRBD2	TGTGCCAGCAGCCCCCGATGGCGGGAGATGCAGTATTTT	CASSPRWREMQYF
TRBV11-2	.	TRBJ2-7	TRBD2	TGTGCCAGCAGCTTAGGCGGGAGTTCGCGGGAGGGGGACTACGAGCAGTACTTC	CASSLGGSSREGDYEQYF
TRBV2	.	TRBJ1-5	.	TGTGCCAGCAGTCCCGAGGGGGGGCGCAATCAGCCCCAGCATTTT	CASSPEGGRNQPQHF
TRBV3-1/TRBV3-2	few	TRBJ2-7	TRBD2	TGTGCCAGCAGCCCAGCCGGCGGGAGATACTCCTACGAGCAGTACTTC	CASSPAGGRYSYEQYF
TRBV11-2	.	TRBJ1-5	TRBD1	TGTGCCAGCAGCTTAGGACAGGGGGTTCTCAATCAGCCCCAGCATTTT	CASSLGQGVLNQPQHF
TRBV7-6	.	TRBJ1-1	.	TGTGCCAGCAGCTTAGCGCAGGGGCGAATGAACACTGAAGCTTTCTTT	CASSLAQGRMNTEAFF
TRBV2	.	TRBJ1-5	.	TGTGCCAGCAGGAGCCTAGCGGGGGCCCTAAATCAGCCCCAGCATTTT	CASRSLAGALNQPQHF
TRBV5-1	few	TRBJ2-2	.	TGCGCCAGCAGCCCAGGACACGCGGAACCGGTCACCGGGGAGCTGTTTTTT	CASSPGHAEPVTGELFF
TRBV19	.	TRBJ1-3	.	TGTGCCAGTAGCTTATCAGGGGCGACGGGCTCTGGAAACACCATATATTTT	CASSLSGATGSGNTIYF
TRBV10-3	.	TRBJ1-1	TRBD1	TGTGCCATCATATCCGGGACAGAGAACACTGAAGCTTTCTTT	CAIISGTENTEAFF
TRBV12-3/TRBV12-4	.	TRBJ1-1	.	TGTGCCAGCAGCTATTCGGACAGTCGGGCTTTCTTT	CASSYSDSRAFF
TRBV19	.	TRBJ2-1	TRBD2	TGTGCCAGTAGTATGCGGGGACTAGCGGCATTAAGGTTCTTC	CASSMRGLAALRFF
TRBV28	.	TRBJ1-6	TRBD1	TGTGCCAGCAGTCCGAGCCCCGGGACAGGGGAGTCCTCACCCCTCCACTTT	CASSPSPGTGESSPLHF
TRBV5-5	once	TRBJ1-4	TRBD1	TGTGCCAGCAGCCTGACGGGACAGGGGAATGAAAAACTGTTTTTT	CASSLTGQGNEKLFF
TRBV5-4	once	TRBJ2-1	TRBD1	TGTGCCAGCAGCTTGGAGGGGGCTACCTCCTACAATGAGCAGTTCTTC	CASSLEGATSYNEQFF
TRBV27	.	TRBJ2-7	TRBD2	TGTGCCAGCAGTTTGAAAGCTGGGGGGGGTTCCTACGAGCAGTACTTC	CASSLKAGGGSYEQYF
TRBV28	few	TRBJ1-6	.	TGTGCCAGCATTCAGTTCAGGGATTCACCCCTCCACTTT	CASIQFRDSPLHF
TRBV6-5	once	TRBJ1-1	.	TGTGCCAGCAGTCTGAGGGTAAGGGAAAACACTGAAGCTTTCTTT	CASSLRVRENTEAFF
TRBV28	once	TRBJ2-3	TRBD2	TGTGCCAGGGGGATGGGACTAGCGGGAGGAGATACGCAGTATTTT	CARGMGLAGGDTQYF
TRBV19	.	TRBJ1-3	.	TGTGCCAGTAGTATCACTTCGGACTTCACCATATATTTT	CASSITSDFTIYF
TRBV5-1	.	TRBJ1-1	.	TGCGCCAGCAGCTCCTTAGGACAGCGGGCTTTCTTT	CASSSLGQRAFF